One sample yielded the 29 T cell receptor beta chains listed below, sequenced in a study of T cell responses to AZD1222 COVID-19 vaccine. The method was immunoSEQ multiplex PCR; TCRdb's version includes in-frame clones alone and lacks a portion of them. Among over 70,000 clones listed, nearly 90% were seen once. The specimen was peripheral blood, collected on day 0 of AZD1222 vaccination. The source is an adult in good health.

The chain recombines TRBV28 with TRBJ1-2, with 7 nucleotides matching TRBD1. Losses at the gene ends were 6 bases for V and 3 bases for J; bases not matched to a gene: 16. Germline CDR1 MDHEN, CDR2 SYDVKM. The CDR3 is 17 residues long. The CDR3: CASSPLGGGRLDYGYTF. DNA of the CDR3: TGTGCCAGCAGCCCGTTAGGGGGCGGCAGACTGGACTATGGCTACACCTTC.

This clone was observed once. The J gene is TRBJ1-3, the V gene TRBV19; D perhaps matches TRBD1 (6 bases). Per the germline V gene, CDR1 is LNHDA and CDR2 is SQIVND (reference sequence). Trimming shortened V by 5 bases and J by 0 bases, and 8 bases separated the two germline ends. This CDR3 is built from 14 residues. CDR3 loop: CASSDRYSGNTIYF. The CDR3 DNA follows: TGTGCCAGTAGTGACAGGTACTCTGGAAACACCATATATTTT.

The chain joins TRBV28 to TRBJ1-5, with TRBD1 matching 8 bases. This CDR3 comprises 14 residues. The V gene end was trimmed by 6 bases and the J gene end by 6 bases; junction bases not matched to a gene: 7. In germline, CDR1 is MDHEN, CDR2 SYDVKM. The CDR3 DNA is TGTGCCAGCAGCTCAGGGGGCGTTAGTCAGCCCCAGCATTTT. This translates into CASSSGGVSQPQHF. Looking up the rest from reference TRBV28 and TRBJ1-5 gives the full variable domain: DVKVTQSSRYLVKRTGEKVFLECVQDMDHENMFWYRQDPGLGLRLIYFSYDVKMKEKGDIPEGYSVSREKKERFSLILESASTNQTSMYLCASSSGGVSQPQHFGDGTRLSIL.

In DNA, the CDR3 is TGCGCCAGCAGCGCCCGGGACAGGGGCCATGAGCAGTTCTTC. It translates to CASSARDRGHEQFF. J is TRBJ2-1 and V is TRBV5-1; 10 bases are a match to TRBD1. This CDR3 region has 14 residues. Germline V gene lookup returns CDR1 SGHRS and CDR2 YFSETQ. V was pared by 4 bases and J by 8 bases, with 6 bases of the junction left unmatched.

The V and J genes are TRBV9 and TRBJ2-3; TRBD2 might be the D (5 bases). This CDR3 contains 13 residues. Germline V gene data show CDR1 as SGDLS and CDR2 as YYNGEE. The V end was cut by 4 bases, the J end by 5 bases, with 11 bases between. The CDR3 spells CASSKQRVDTQYF. CDR3 sequence (DNA): TGTGCCAGCAGCAAGCAGAGGGTAGATACGCAGTATTTT. Full variable domain (rest looked up from reference TRBV9 and TRBJ2-3): DSGVTQTPKHLITATGQRVTLRCSPRSGDLSVYWYQQSLDQGLQFLIQYYNGEERAKGNILERFSAQQFPDLHSELNLSSLELGDSALYFCASSKQRVDTQYFGPGTRLTVL.

The chain is built from TRBV3-1 (or the pseudogene TRBV3-2) and TRBJ1-5; D not resolved. Trimming stripped 4 bases from V and 7 bases from J, with 11 bases between. Germline CDR1 reads LGHDT; CDR2 reads YNNKEL (reference sequence). This CDR3 region has 13 residues. For the CDR3, the DNA is TGTGCCAGCAGCCCCTCGACGGACCAGCCCCAGCATTTT. Translated, it gives CASSPSTDQPQHF.

This sequence joins TRBV20-1 and TRBJ2-3; 7 bases are shared with TRBD1. The CDR3 is made up of 11 amino acids. In germline, CDR1 is DFQATT, CDR2 SNEGSKA (reference sequence). CDR3 residues: CRLQGRDTQYF. The CDR3 coding sequence is TGCAGGTTACAGGGGCGGGATACGCAGTATTTT.

This chain uses TRBV19 with TRBJ2-1, with D perhaps matching TRBD2 (6 bases). Germline V gives CDR1 LNHDA, CDR2 SQIVND (reference sequence). The CDR3 spans 15 residues. Trimming cost V 4 bases and J 1 base, with 11 bases left between them. The CDR3 is CASSKRTTSYNEQFF. As DNA, the CDR3 is TGTGCCAGTAGTAAAAGGACTACTTCCTACAATGAGCAGTTCTTC.

This chain connects TRBV5-4 to TRBJ2-7; TRBD1 matches at 12 bases. The CDR3 has 15 amino acids. Germline CDR1 and CDR2: SGHNT and YYREEE (reference sequence). Germline trimming cut 4 bases from V and 5 bases from J; bases unmatched to any gene: 7. The chain's CDR3 is CASSAGTGGYHEQYF. The CDR3 DNA reads TGTGCCAGCAGCGCTGGGACAGGGGGCTACCACGAGCAGTACTTC.

The chain combines TRBV15 with TRBJ2-2; TRBD2 aligns across 7 bases. CDR1 and CDR2 (germline): LNHNV, YYDKDF (reference sequence). CDR3 length: 15 amino acids. Trimming at V came to 9 bases and at J to 1 base, leaving 8 bases not matched to a gene. The CDR3 coding sequence is TGTGCCACTCAAGGCGCTAGCGGGAACACCGGGGAGCTGTTTTTT. Protein product: CATQGASGNTGELFF.

A note on this clone: The sample carries other DNA sequences with the same CDR3. V usage is TRBV7-3 and J usage is TRBJ2-3; 10 bases map to TRBD1. This CDR3 is 15 amino acids long. In germline, CDR1 is SGHTA, CDR2 FQGTGA. With V trimmed by 5 bases and J by 2 bases, 4 bases remained unmatched. The chain's CDR3 is CASSPGQGNTDTQYF. The CDR3, as DNA: TGTGCCAGCAGCCCGGGACAGGGGAACACAGATACGCAGTATTTT. Full variable domain (remainder filled in from reference TRBV7-3 and TRBJ2-3): GAGVSQTPSNKVTEKGKYVELRCDPISGHTALYWYRQSLGQGPEFLIYFQGTGAADDSGLPNDRFFAVRPEGSVSTLKIQRTERGDSAVYLCASSPGQGNTDTQYFGPGTRLTVL.

There are a few counts of this clone. The rearrangement joins TRBV7-9 to TRBJ2-1; 9 nucleotides line up with TRBD2. CDR1 and CDR2 (germline): SEHNR, FQNEAQ (reference sequence). The CDR3 runs to 16 residues. V shed 0 bases, J shed 7 bases, and the junction held 7 bases outside the gene matches. CDR3 residues: CASSLAIAGDRNEQFF. The CDR3 coding sequence is TGTGCCAGCAGCTTAGCAATAGCGGGGGACCGAAATGAGCAGTTCTTC.

V is TRBV27 and J is TRBJ1-1; weak D call: TRBD1 (5 bases). Germline-derived CDR1 and CDR2 are MNHEY and SMNVEV (reference sequence). V lost 1 base and J 4 bases, leaving 10 bases between the germline ends. The CDR3 length is 14 residues. The CDR3 reads CASSLYGGGTEAFF. CDR3 DNA sequence: TGTGCCAGCAGTTTATACGGGGGGGGCACTGAAGCTTTCTTT.

The V gene is TRBV2, the J gene TRBJ2-3; 7 bases are a match to TRBD2. The CDR3 runs 15 residues. Trimming took 6 bases from V and 0 from J; bases not matched to a gene: 6. Germline V gene data show CDR1 as SNHLY and CDR2 as FYNNEI. The CDR3 nucleotides are TGTGCCAGCAGCAGAGGGGAGGGAAGCACAGATACGCAGTATTTT. It is translated as CASSRGEGSTDTQYF.

This rearrangement joins TRBV7-3 to TRBJ2-3; possibly TRBD1 for D (5 bases). V was shortened by 5 bases and J by 4 bases, with 10 bases between the two germline ends. Germline V gene data show CDR1 as SGHTA and CDR2 as FQGTGA. The CDR3 extends over 13 amino acids. This chain's CDR3 is CASSQGEADTQYF. The CDR3 bases are TGTGCCAGCAGCCAAGGGGAAGCAGATACGCAGTATTTT.

This chain connects TRBV15 to TRBJ2-1, with D hard to call. Germline CDR1 is LNHNV and CDR2 is YYDKDF (reference sequence). V lost 0 bases, J lost 12 bases, and 9 bases lay in between. This CDR3 has 12 residues. This CDR3 reads CATSRDKVWQFF. The CDR3 coding sequence is TGTGCCACCAGCAGAGATAAGGTTTGGCAGTTCTTC.

J is TRBJ1-5 and V is TRBV10-1; D is perhaps TRBD1 (5 bases). This CDR3 spans 14 amino acids. V was trimmed by 6 bases and J by 0 bases, leaving 9 bases between them. Germline V lookup: CDR1 WNHNN, CDR2 SYGVQD (reference sequence). Here the CDR3 DNA reads TGCGCCAGCAGGGGGCAGTATAGCAATCAGCCCCAGCATTTT. It specifies CASRGQYSNQPQHF.

This sequence joins TRBV28 and TRBJ2-3; 12 positions match TRBD2. V shed 3 bases, J shed 3 bases, and the junction held 7 bases outside the gene matches. Per the germline V gene, CDR1 is MDHEN and CDR2 is SYDVKM. This CDR3 has 17 amino acids. This CDR3 reads CASSFSPLAGGTDTQYF. CDR3 DNA sequence: TGTGCCAGCAGTTTTTCCCCACTAGCGGGAGGAACAGATACGCAGTATTTT. Supplemented by reference TRBV28 and TRBJ2-3, the full variable domain reads DVKVTQSSRYLVKRTGEKVFLECVQDMDHENMFWYRQDPGLGLRLIYFSYDVKMKEKGDIPEGYSVSREKKERFSLILESASTNQTSMYLCASSFSPLAGGTDTQYFGPGTRLTVL.

The V call is TRBV11-2, the J call TRBJ2-1, with 9 bases matching TRBD2. Unmatched junction bases numbered 8, after V lost 1 base and J lost 4 bases. The CDR3 contains 17 residues. Germline CDR1 and CDR2: SGHAT and FQNNGV. CDR3 sequence reads: CASSLVPLAGPYNEQFF. The CDR3 bases are TGTGCCAGCAGCTTAGTCCCGCTAGCGGGACCATACAATGAGCAGTTCTTC.

V gene TRBV11-3 combines with J gene TRBJ2-1; D uncertain. The CDR3 is 15 amino acids. Germline CDR1 and CDR2: SGHNT and YENEEA. The V gene lost 2 bases and the J gene lost 2 bases, with 10 bases spanning the gap. The CDR3 protein is CASSLSASTYNEQFF. CDR3 DNA: TGTGCCAGCAGCTTATCCGCTAGTACCTACAATGAGCAGTTCTTC.

The genes are TRBV28 and TRBJ1-1, with D tentatively TRBD1 (5 bases). The CDR3 spans 12 residues. Trimming took 5 bases from V and 3 from J, leaving 7 bases between them. CDR1 MDHEN and CDR2 SYDVKM come from the germline V gene. CDR3 nucleotides: TGTGCCAGCAGTAGGGGTTACACTGAAGCTTTCTTT. Its protein is CASSRGYTEAFF.

This clone appeared a single time. The chain joins TRBV7-2 to TRBJ2-1, with D maybe TRBD2 (6 bases). The germline V gene has CDR1 SGHTA and CDR2 FQGNSA. CDR3 length: 18 residues. Trimming removed 5 bases from V and 5 bases from J, with 25 bases in between. DNA for the CDR3: TGTGCCAGCAGCCCCCTAGCGAGCCGGGTGGTAGCGGACAATGAGCAGTTCTTC. Amino acids: CASSPLASRVVADNEQFF.

The V call is TRBV7-6, the J call TRBJ2-1; 13 bases are shared with TRBD2. The CDR3 sequence is 16 residues long. V lost 5 bases, J lost 4 bases, and 5 bases stayed unmatched. Germline V gene sequence: CDR1 SGHVS, CDR2 FNYEAQ. The CDR3 nucleotides are TGTGCCAGCAGCAGGACTAGCGGGAGAGGTTACAATGAGCAGTTCTTC. This codes for CASSRTSGRGYNEQFF.

This sequence joins TRBV28 and TRBJ1-4, with 10 bases fitting TRBD1. V lost 7 bases, J lost 6 bases, and 8 bases stayed unmatched. Looked up from germline, CDR1 is MDHEN and CDR2 is SYDVKM. CDR3 length equals 15 residues. In DNA form, the CDR3 reads TGTGCCAGCACCCAAGGGGACAGGGGATATGAAAAACTGTTTTTT. Translation gives CASTQGDRGYEKLFF.

This chain links TRBV15 with TRBJ1-2; 12 bases line up with TRBD1. The CDR3 spans 19 residues. Trimming took 0 bases from V and 2 from J; bases not matched to a gene: 10. Germline CDR1 LNHNV, CDR2 YYDKDF (reference sequence). The chain's CDR3 is CATSRDLRGQGAGNYGYTF. For the CDR3, the DNA is TGTGCCACCAGCAGAGATTTACGGGGACAGGGGGCTGGAAACTATGGCTACACCTTC. Full variable domain (outside the CDR3, taken from reference TRBV15 and TRBJ1-2): DAMVIQNPRYQVTQFGKPVTLSCSQTLNHNVMYWYQQKSSQAPKLLFHYYDKDFNNEADTPDNFQSRRPNTSFCFLDIRSPGLGDTAMYLCATSRDLRGQGAGNYGYTFGSGTRLTVV.

This sequence joins TRBV27 and TRBJ2-1; D is perhaps TRBD1 or TRBD2 (5 bases each). Trimming pared 8 bases from V and 7 bases from J, leaving 24 bases between. From germline, CDR1 is MNHEY and CDR2 SMNVEV (reference sequence). The CDR3 spans 16 residues. In nucleotides, the CDR3 is TGTGCCAGCCAAACTTTACAACCGGGACGGACAAATGAGCAGTTCTTC. It yields the protein CASQTLQPGRTNEQFF.

This clone was found once. The chain uses TRBV28 and TRBJ1-6; 7 bases line up with TRBD1. The CDR3 consists of 13 residues. Losses at the gene ends were 4 bases for V and 7 bases for J; bases not matched to a gene: 1. The germline V gene has CDR1 MDHEN and CDR2 SYDVKM. In nucleotides, the CDR3 is TGTGCCAGCAGTTCACAGGGGAATTCACCCCTCCACTTT. Residues: CASSSQGNSPLHF.

This clone was seen only a few times. The J gene is TRBJ2-7, the V gene TRBV6-5; 9 nucleotides match TRBD2. Losses at the gene ends were 4 bases for V and 6 bases for J; bases not matched to a gene: 10. CDR1 MNHEY and CDR2 SVGAGI come from the germline V gene. CDR3 length: 15 residues. DNA of the CDR3: TGTGCCAGCAGTTGGGGGCTCGGAGCGGGAGGCGAGCAGTACTTC. Protein: CASSWGLGAGGEQYF.

The chain uses TRBV4-3 and TRBJ2-1; D may be TRBD1 or TRBD2 (5 bases each). Trimming left V 0 bases short and J 0 bases short, with 12 bases between. CDR3 length: 17 residues. Germline values: CDR1 LGHNA, CDR2 YSLEER. The CDR3 bases are TGCGCCAGCAGCCAAGAGGGGGTAACAAGCTCCTACAATGAGCAGTTCTTC. Translated: CASSQEGVTSSYNEQFF.